The 15 T cell receptor beta chains presented below share a single source sample, sequenced in a study of vaccination and CD4 T cells after COVID-19. The time point is: late sampling 161 to 241 days after vaccination in a few convalescent patients. Treatment defined: 10-day PBMC culture with coronavirus spike peptide pools or control peptides (ViraFEST assay). Their target antigens are unknown. Oncomine TCR Beta short-read sequencing was applied to DNA from cultured CD4+ T cells. A single record per CDR3 protein comes from TCRdb applying MiXCR to the PCR reads. Of tens of thousands of distinct CDR3 sequences in the sample, 42% were seen once. Sequenced material: CD4+ T cells from blood, cultured in vitro, taken about 7 months after SARS-CoV-2 vaccination. Receptors originate from a human donor who had recovered from COVID-19.

This clonotype was picked up a small number of times. The chain links TRBV6-5 to TRBJ1-2; 10 bases fit TRBD1. Per the germline V gene, CDR1 is MNHEY and CDR2 is SVGAGI. The CDR3 extends over 16 amino acids. The trim removed 2 bases at V and 4 bases at J, leaving 7 bases unmatched. In DNA form, the CDR3 reads TGTGCCAGCAGTTACAGGAGGACAGGGGGGGCCTATGGCTACACCTTC. This codes for CASSYRRTGGAYGYTF.

The CDR3 protein is CSASPSGDYNEQFF. DNA of the CDR3: TGCAGTGCTAGCCCTAGCGGGGATTACAATGAGCAGTTCTTC. The rearrangement links TRBV20-1 to TRBJ2-1; 9 bases map to TRBD2. The CDR3 loop spans 14 amino acids. From germline, CDR1 is DFQATT and CDR2 SNEGSKA (reference sequence). V shed 3 bases and J 4 bases; nucleotides not matched to a gene: 4.

The chain couples TRBV15 to TRBJ1-3; the D is unclear. CDR3 length equals 13 residues. Germline values: CDR1 LNHNV, CDR2 YYDKDF (reference sequence). Trimming stripped 3 bases from V and 4 bases from J, with 7 bases between. Here the CDR3 reads CATSSWRGNTIYF. The DNA of the CDR3 is TGTGCCACCAGCAGTTGGCGGGGAAACACCATATATTTT.

This clonotype was counted only a few times. V usage is TRBV20-1 and J usage is TRBJ2-5, with a possible D match to TRBD2 (5 bases). This CDR3 contains 13 residues. Trimming took off 3 bases at V and 5 bases at J, with 13 bases between the two ends. The germline gives CDR1 DFQATT, CDR2 SNEGSKA (reference sequence). The CDR3 region has the DNA TGCAGTGCTAGTCGCGGGTTTATGGAGACCCAGTACTTC. As protein: CSASRGFMETQYF.

In its sample, this clonotype was seen a few times. This chain joins TRBV7-3 and TRBJ2-5; no definite D call. Germline V gives CDR1 SGHTA, CDR2 FQGTGA. CDR3 length: 13 residues. Between the trimmed V and J ends, which lost 2 bases and 5 bases, there was a span of 9 bases. CDR3 sequence: CASSLGPRETQYF. The CDR3 coding sequence is TGTGCCAGCAGCTTAGGGCCTCGGGAGACCCAGTACTTC.

This clonotype was seen only a few times. The V and J genes are TRBV20-1 and TRBJ2-3; 14 positions agree with TRBD2. The CDR3 loop spans 16 amino acids. Germline CDR1 reads DFQATT; CDR2 reads SNEGSKA (reference sequence). J gave up 0 bases and V 1 base, and 0 bases lay outside the gene matches. The CDR3 loop is CSARGTSGRSTDTQYF. For the CDR3, the DNA is TGCAGTGCTAGAGGGACTAGCGGGAGGAGCACAGATACGCAGTATTTT.

The V gene is TRBV28, the J gene TRBJ1-6; the match to TRBD1 covers 7 bases. With 6 bases clipped from V and 7 bases from J, the junction kept 9 bases outside the gene matches. The length of the CDR3 is 15 residues. Germline-derived CDR1 and CDR2 are MDHEN and SYDVKM. Here the CDR3 DNA reads TGTGCCAGCAGCAAGAGACAGGGACTGAATTCACCCCTCCACTTT. Its translation: CASSKRQGLNSPLHF.

This clonotype was seen once. This chain links TRBV20-1 with TRBJ2-7, with a weak D call TRBD2 (7 bases). V was trimmed by 5 bases and J by 6 bases, leaving 17 bases between them. There are 13 residues in the CDR3. The germline V gene encodes CDR1 DFQATT and CDR2 SNEGSKA (reference sequence). CDR3 DNA sequence: TGCAGTGCTTGGGGGGGCGGGAGTTTCGAGCAGTACTTC. Amino acid sequence: CSAWGGGSFEQYF.

This chain uses TRBV7-2 with TRBJ2-1; the D is unclear. The CDR3 is made up of 15 amino acids. Germline CDR1 reads SGHTA; CDR2 reads FQGNSA. The V and J ends lost 7 bases and 3 bases respectively, with 16 bases between them. The CDR3 reads CASTTGPSIYNEQFF. CDR3 in DNA: TGTGCCAGCACCACCGGGCCCAGCATCTACAATGAGCAGTTCTTC. The full variable domain, its missing parts supplied by reference TRBV7-2 and TRBJ2-1, is GAGVSQSPSNKVTEKGKDVELRCDPISGHTALYWYRQSLGQGLEFLIYFQGNSAPDKSGLPSDRFSAERTGGSVSTLTIQRTQQEDSAVYLCASTTGPSIYNEQFFGPGTRLTVL.

This rearrangement joins TRBV20-1 to TRBJ2-1; TRBD1 matches 9 bases. The germline V gene has CDR1 DFQATT and CDR2 SNEGSKA (reference sequence). The CDR3 consists of 16 residues. V shed 0 bases and J 6 bases; nucleotides not matched to a gene: 9. CDR3 nucleotides: TGCAGTGCTAGAGATTGGGGGACAGGGACCCCCAATGAGCAGTTCTTC. It codes for CSARDWGTGTPNEQFF.

J is TRBJ2-3 and V is TRBV20-1; either TRBD1 or TRBD2 may supply D (5 bases each). Germline V CDR1 and CDR2: DFQATT, SNEGSKA (reference sequence). The V and J ends lost 3 bases and 0 bases respectively, with 16 bases between them. The CDR3 consists of 16 residues. CDR3 protein: CSASDRDLASTDTQYF. CDR3 DNA sequence: TGCAGTGCTAGTGACCGGGACCTTGCTAGCACAGATACGCAGTATTTT.

This clonotype occurred a few times. The rearrangement uses TRBV6-1 and TRBJ1-1; 7 bases fit TRBD1. The CDR3 is 14 amino acids. V gave up 6 bases and J gave up 7 bases; unmatched junction bases: 11. Germline V gene sequence: CDR1 MNHNS, CDR2 SASEGT. As DNA, the CDR3 is TGTGCCAGCAGGGATCTGACAGGGAATGGTGAAGCTTTCTTT. It is translated as CASRDLTGNGEAFF.

The J gene is TRBJ1-5, the V gene TRBV6-5; maybe TRBD1 (6 bases). Trimming shortened V by 3 bases and J by 6 bases, and 12 bases separated the two germline ends. The CDR3 covers 14 residues. The germline V gene has CDR1 MNHEY and CDR2 SVGAGI. The CDR3 spells CASSYNRVGQPQHF. DNA for the CDR3: TGTGCCAGCAGTTATAACAGGGTCGGTCAGCCCCAGCATTTT.

V gene TRBV11-3 combines with J gene TRBJ2-1; 7 nucleotides align to TRBD2. The CDR3 spans 16 residues. J gave up 0 bases and V 4 bases, and 6 bases lay outside the gene matches. Germline lookup yields CDR1 SGHNT and CDR2 YENEEA. The DNA of the CDR3 is TGTGCCAGCAGCTCGTGGGCGGGAGCCTCCTACAATGAGCAGTTCTTC. As protein: CASSSWAGASYNEQFF.

V usage is TRBV7-3 and J usage is TRBJ2-1, with TRBD2 matching over 9 bases. Germline assignment: CDR1 SGHTA and CDR2 FQGTGA. The CDR3 runs 15 residues. V shed 5 bases and J 5 bases; nucleotides not matched to a gene: 7. The CDR3 region is CASSPGTSRNNEQFF. The CDR3 region has the DNA TGTGCCAGCAGCCCCGGGACTAGCAGAAACAATGAGCAGTTCTTC.